The entry below gives a single T cell receptor beta chain sequence along with its context. What it binds is not known. This record comes from a study of T cell responses to AZD1222 COVID-19 vaccine. TCRdb's table, derived via immunoSEQ multiplex PCR, lists solely in-frame clones and lacks some. Here the sample spans about 92,000 clones, approximately 85% being singletons. Germline loops: CDR1 KGHDR, CDR2 SFDVKD. After removal of 7 bases from V and 7 bases from J, the junction contained 6 bases not matched to a gene. The CDR3 has 14 amino acids. Study-level results: Seropositive status at baseline applied to only 5 to 7 AZD1222 recipients. Unmutated variant regions are reportedly the target of nearly half of TCRs that are spike-specific. Increases in Spike-specific TCR breadth and depth were seen after two AZD1222 doses.

The chain is built from TRBV24-1 and TRBJ2-1; 10 bases fit TRBD2. Specimen: peripheral blood, collected on day 0 of AZD1222 vaccination. The clonotype was recovered from an adult in good health. The CDR3 coding sequence is TGTGCCACCAGGGGGGCTAGCGGGAGAAATGAGCAGTTCTTC. Protein: CATRGASGRNEQFF.